Following are 27 T cell receptor beta chains from one sample sequenced in a study of cytomegalovirus exposure and HLA in healthy donors. A multiplex PCR was run with 60 Vbeta primers and 13 Jbeta primers. The method was immunoSEQ multiplex PCR; TCRdb's version includes in-frame clones alone and lacks a portion of them. The profile covers some 40,000 clones, with over 40% appearing a single time and less than 7% taken by the ten largest. Material for sequencing was PBMCs. Receptors originate from a woman in her forties in good health and CMV-seropositive.

The chain joins TRBV5-4 to TRBJ2-7, with D uncertain. Germline assignment: CDR1 SGHNT and CDR2 YYREEE (reference sequence). This CDR3 region has 14 residues. V was trimmed by 2 bases and J by 1 base, leaving 10 bases between them. As DNA, the CDR3 is TGTGCCAGCAGCTTTAACGGCGGATCCTACGAGCAGTACTTC. Translating it yields CASSFNGGSYEQYF.

The DNA of the CDR3 is TGTGCCAGCAGCCATATACTCGACAGGGGAATCTACAATGAGCAGTTCTTC. This sequence encodes CASSHILDRGIYNEQFF. J is TRBJ2-1 and V is TRBV14, with TRBD1 identical over 8 bases. Looked up from germline, CDR1 is SGHDN and CDR2 is FVKESK. With V trimmed by 3 bases and J by 3 bases, 10 bases remained unmatched. The CDR3 runs to 17 residues. Full variable domain (remainder filled in from reference TRBV14 and TRBJ2-1): EAGVTQFPSHSVIEKGQTVTLRCDPISGHDNLYWYRRVMGKEIKFLLHFVKESKQDESGMPNNRFLAERTGGTYSTLKVQPAELEDSGVYFCASSHILDRGIYNEQFFGPGTRLTVL.

The chain employs TRBV18 and TRBJ1-2; TRBD1 is a possible D gene (6 bases). This CDR3 spans 13 amino acids. Trimming pared 6 bases from V and 2 bases from J, leaving 10 bases between. Germline CDR1 is KGHSH and CDR2 is LQKENI. The CDR3 region is CASSQGQNYGYTF. CDR3 DNA: TGTGCCAGCTCGCAAGGACAGAACTATGGCTACACCTTC.

The chain combines TRBV5-1 with TRBJ2-2; 7 bases fit TRBD2. Germline trimming cut 3 bases from V and 3 bases from J; bases unmatched to any gene: 5. Germline V CDR1 and CDR2: SGHRS, YFSETQ. The CDR3 loop spans 15 amino acids. CDR3 loop: CASSWGGLDTGELFF. The CDR3 bases are TGCGCCAGCAGCTGGGGAGGGCTTGACACCGGGGAGCTGTTTTTT.

The chain recombines TRBV29-1 with TRBJ2-1; perhaps TRBD1 as D (5 bases). Germline values: CDR1 SQVTM, CDR2 ANQGSEA. The CDR3 consists of 14 residues. With 0 bases removed from V and 5 bases from J, the gap between germline ends came to 11 bases. CDR3 sequence reads: CSVEDRVRNNEQFF. In DNA form, the CDR3 reads TGCAGCGTTGAAGACAGGGTTCGGAACAATGAGCAGTTCTTC.

This clone was counted only a few times. The rearrangement uses TRBV6-4 and TRBJ2-1; 12 nucleotides match TRBD2. CDR1 and CDR2 (germline): MRHNA, SNTAGT. V was pared by 6 bases and J by 10 bases, with 10 bases of the junction left unmatched. This CDR3 comprises 15 residues. Written as DNA, the CDR3 is TGTGCCAGCAGCCTCCTAGCGGGGGGGCTGGAGGAGCAGTTCTTC. Translated: CASSLLAGGLEEQFF.

This clone was picked up a small number of times. This chain connects TRBV9 to TRBJ2-7; D may be TRBD1 (6 bases). V lost 4 bases to trimming and J lost 3 bases, with 11 bases between them. In germline, CDR1 is SGDLS, CDR2 YYNGEE. The CDR3 is 13 amino acids. This CDR3 is CASSRDTIYEQYF. DNA for the CDR3: TGTGCCAGCAGCCGGGACACTATCTACGAGCAGTACTTC. The complete variable domain, with remaining parts taken from reference TRBV9 and TRBJ2-7, reads DSGVTQTPKHLITATGQRVTLRCSPRSGDLSVYWYQQSLDQGLQFLIQYYNGEERAKGNILERFSAQQFPDLHSELNLSSLELGDSALYFCASSRDTIYEQYFGPGTRLTVT.

The chain recombines TRBV6-1 with TRBJ2-2; 11 bases map to TRBD2. Germline CDR1 and CDR2: MNHNS and SASEGT. With 6 bases clipped from V and 4 bases from J, the junction kept 4 bases outside the gene matches. The CDR3 covers 15 residues. As DNA, the CDR3 is TGTGCCAGCAGACCCCTAGCGGGGGGCACCGGGGAGCTGTTTTTT. Protein: CASRPLAGGTGELFF.

The genes are TRBV9 and TRBJ2-7; 12 bases are shared with TRBD1. Germline loops: CDR1 SGDLS, CDR2 YYNGEE. Unmatched junction bases numbered 6, after V lost 0 bases and J lost 5 bases. This CDR3 spans 16 amino acids. CDR3 bases: TGTGCCAGCAGCGTAGCGGGACAGGGGGCGATCAACGAGCAGTACTTC. It specifies CASSVAGQGAINEQYF.

The chain joins TRBV13 to TRBJ1-1; TRBD1 matches 7 bases. The CDR3 runs 15 residues. Trimming removed 5 bases from V and 4 bases from J; junction bases left unmatched: 10. Germline V gene sequence: CDR1 PRHDT, CDR2 FYEKMQ (reference sequence). CDR3 nucleotides: TGTGCCAGCAGCCCGGGTAGGGGGCGAGGCACTGAAGCTTTCTTT. Translated: CASSPGRGRGTEAFF. Full variable domain (remainder filled in from reference TRBV13 and TRBJ1-1): AAGVIQSPRHLIKEKRETATLKCYPIPRHDTVYWYQQGPGQDPQFLISFYEKMQSDKGSIPDRFSAQQFSDYHSELNMSSLELGDSALYFCASSPGRGRGTEAFFGQGTRLTVV.

The chain recombines TRBV4-2 with TRBJ1-6, with D perhaps matching TRBD1 (5 bases). CDR3 size: 14 residues. The germline V gene encodes CDR1 LGHNA and CDR2 YNFKEQ. V lost 2 bases, J lost 6 bases, and 8 bases lay in between. For the CDR3, the DNA is TGTGCCAGCAGCCAACAGGGTGGTAATTCACCCCTCCACTTT. Encoded protein: CASSQQGGNSPLHF.

The gene calls are TRBV11-3 and TRBJ2-1; maybe TRBD1 (6 bases). In germline, CDR1 is SGHNT, CDR2 YENEEA. V dropped 3 bases and J dropped 5 bases, with 8 bases sitting between them. The CDR3 consists of 13 residues. CDR3 nucleotides: TGTGCCAGCAGCTTGACAGGTAACAATGAGCAGTTCTTC. Translated, it gives CASSLTGNNEQFF.

The chain links TRBV10-3 to TRBJ2-5, with 9 bases matching TRBD2. The CDR3 is made up of 19 amino acids. From germline, CDR1 is ENHRY and CDR2 SYGVKD. Trimming took 2 bases from V and 2 from J; bases not matched to a gene: 15. CDR3 sequence reads: CAISEPLLNGTSFQETQYF. For the CDR3, the DNA is TGTGCCATCAGTGAGCCACTCTTGAACGGGACTAGCTTTCAAGAGACCCAGTACTTC.

This chain links TRBV6-1 with TRBJ2-3, with a possible D match to TRBD2 (5 bases). This CDR3 region has 14 residues. Germline V CDR1 and CDR2: MNHNS, SASEGT. Between the trimmed V and J ends, which lost 3 bases and 5 bases, there was a span of 12 bases. CDR3 protein: CASSDALGLDTQYF. The CDR3 bases are TGTGCCAGCAGTGACGCACTAGGTTTAGATACGCAGTATTTT.

This clone appeared a few times. The rearrangement joins TRBV9 to TRBJ1-6; no firm D call. This CDR3 is built from 14 residues. Trimming left V 0 bases short and J 6 bases short, with 7 bases between. The germline CDR1 and CDR2 sequences are SGDLS and YYNGEE. The CDR3 spells CASSVAVFNSPLHF. The CDR3, as DNA: TGTGCCAGCAGCGTAGCAGTGTTTAATTCACCCCTCCACTTT.

This chain links TRBV5-4 with TRBJ1-4, with unresolved D. V was pared by 4 bases and J by 4 bases, with 2 bases between. This CDR3 region has 11 residues. Germline assignment: CDR1 SGHNT and CDR2 YYREEE (reference sequence). Here the CDR3 reads CASSHNEKLFF. The CDR3 DNA follows: TGTGCCAGCAGCCATAATGAAAAACTGTTTTTT.

The chain joins TRBV7-9 to TRBJ1-1, with 7 bases aligning to TRBD1. V was pared by 1 base and J by 4 bases, with 6 bases of the junction left unmatched. The CDR3 runs to 15 residues. Germline CDR1 and CDR2: SEHNR and FQNEAQ (reference sequence). CDR3 amino acids: CASSLEVTGSTEAFF. CDR3 in DNA: TGTGCCAGCAGCTTAGAGGTGACAGGGAGCACTGAAGCTTTCTTT.

A remark on this clone: Being one base from a much bigger clone, this may be a read error. The same CDR3 arises from other DNA sequences in this sample as well. The chain has TRBV18 and TRBJ1-1; no clear D gene. The germline V gene has CDR1 KGHSH and CDR2 LQKENI. This CDR3 contains 13 residues. With 6 bases removed from V and 2 bases from J, the gap between germline ends came to 10 bases. This CDR3 is CASSQASNTEAFF. The DNA of the CDR3 is TGTGCCAGCTCCCAGGCGTCAAACACTGAAGCTTTCTTT.

V usage is TRBV18 and J usage is TRBJ2-3, with 10 bases fitting TRBD1. The CDR3 totals 15 residues. The V and J ends lost 4 bases and 6 bases, in that order; junction bases with no gene match: 7. The germline V gene has CDR1 KGHSH and CDR2 LQKENI. CDR3 amino acids: CASSQRQGARDTQYF. The CDR3 DNA is TGTGCCAGCTCACAGAGACAGGGGGCGAGGGATACGCAGTATTTT.

This chain uses TRBV2 with TRBJ1-1, with a weak D call TRBD1 (6 bases). The germline V and J ends were trimmed by 6 bases and 3 bases, with 11 bases remaining between them. Germline-derived CDR1 and CDR2 are SNHLY and FYNNEI. The CDR3 extends over 13 amino acids. The CDR3 DNA is TGTGCCAGCAGCCAACAGGGATACACTGAAGCTTTCTTT. This encodes CASSQQGYTEAFF.

This clone was recorded a few times. The CDR3 sequence: CASSLETGWNSPLHF. For the CDR3, the DNA is TGTGCCAGCAGCTTAGAAACAGGGTGGAATTCACCCCTCCACTTT. The V call is TRBV7-9, the J call TRBJ1-6, with D possibly matching TRBD1 (6 bases). CDR3 size: 15 residues. Between the trimmed V and J ends, which lost 1 base and 7 bases, there was a span of 11 bases. Looked up from germline, CDR1 is SEHNR and CDR2 is FQNEAQ (reference sequence).

The chain has TRBV27 and TRBJ1-6; D remains ambiguous. The CDR3 has 14 amino acids. Trimming stripped 3 bases from V and 4 bases from J, with 7 bases between. Per the germline V gene, CDR1 is MNHEY and CDR2 is SMNVEV (reference sequence). The CDR3 DNA follows: TGTGCCAGCAGTTTGGAGGATTATAATTCACCCCTCCACTTT. This translates into CASSLEDYNSPLHF.

The rearrangement joins TRBV6-6 to TRBJ2-1; 8 bases map to TRBD2. This CDR3 comprises 13 residues. Losses at the gene ends were 7 bases for V and 9 bases for J; bases not matched to a gene: 8. Germline V lookup: CDR1 MNHNY, CDR2 SVGAGI (reference sequence). The CDR3 spells CASTISGAVEQFF. The CDR3 DNA follows: TGTGCCAGCACCATTAGCGGGGCCGTTGAGCAGTTCTTC.

CDR3 nucleotide sequence: TGTGCCAGCAGCGCAGGACTGACCGGCACAGATACGCAGTATTTT. Translated: CASSAGLTGTDTQYF. The rearrangement links TRBV7-9 to TRBJ2-3, with D perhaps TRBD2 (5 bases). Trimming removed 5 bases at V and 1 base at J, with 13 bases between. Germline V lookup: CDR1 SEHNR, CDR2 FQNEAQ (reference sequence). CDR3 length: 15 amino acids.

This chain connects TRBV27 to TRBJ1-5, with D possibly being TRBD1 (6 bases). CDR3 length: 13 amino acids. Germline CDR1 and CDR2: MNHEY and SMNVEV (reference sequence). Trimming removed 5 bases from V and 6 bases from J, with 11 bases in between. As DNA, the CDR3 is TGTGCCAGCAGTCCCAGGGGTTTTCAGCCCCAGCATTTT. This sequence encodes CASSPRGFQPQHF.

The gene calls are TRBV5-1 and TRBJ2-3, with 11 bases lining up with TRBD2. The CDR3 sequence is 15 residues long. The J segment lost 4 bases and the V segment lost 3 bases, leaving 4 bases of the junction unmatched. The germline V gene has CDR1 SGHRS and CDR2 YFSETQ. CDR3 protein: CASSYSGGAPDTQYF. The CDR3 region has the DNA TGCGCCAGCAGCTATAGCGGGGGGGCCCCAGATACGCAGTATTTT.

There are a few counts of this clone. V usage is TRBV5-4 and J usage is TRBJ2-7; 11 bases are a match to TRBD1. With 3 bases clipped from V and 5 bases from J, the junction kept 4 bases outside the gene matches. Germline V gene sequence: CDR1 SGHNT, CDR2 YYREEE (reference sequence). CDR3 length: 14 amino acids. The CDR3 DNA follows: TGTGCCAGCAGCTGGACAGGGGGCGACCACGAGCAGTACTTC. It yields the protein CASSWTGGDHEQYF. Together with reference TRBV5-4 and TRBJ2-7, the CDR3 gives the full variable domain: ETGVTQSPTHLIKTRGQQVTLRCSSQSGHNTVSWYQQALGQGPQFIFQYYREEENGRGNFPPRFSGLQFPNYSSELNVNALELDDSALYLCASSWTGGDHEQYFGPGTRLTVT.